The present T cell receptor (beta chain) was sequenced within a study of T cell clonality in common variable immunodeficiency. The study, taken as a whole, reports: Fewer deletions and N-nucleotide insertions were reportedly seen in common variable immunodeficiency TCR beta sequences.

Both groups were predominantly of Caucasian heritage. CVID subjects were neither ill nor on immunomodulatory or immunosuppressive medication at sampling. Germline lookup yields CDR1 KGHSH and CDR2 LQKENI. Between the trimmed V and J ends, which lost 2 bases and 5 bases, there was a span of 9 bases. The CDR3 is made up of 13 amino acids. In its sample, this clone was seen many times. The antigen remains undetermined. The CDR3 is cut off 3 residues early in the read; its end comes from the germline J gene. The method was immunoSEQ multiplex PCR; TCRdb's version includes in-frame clones alone and lacks a portion of them. Recorded here are roughly 23,000 clones, none singletons.

The sequenced sample consisted of peripheral blood mononuclear cells. The clonotype was recovered from a human donor with common variable immunodeficiency. J is TRBJ1-1 and V is TRBV18; no clear D gene. The CDR3 sequence: CASSPSRVTEAFF. CDR3 DNA (partial): TGTGCCAGCTCACCATCGAGGGTAACTGAA.